This TCR beta chain was sequenced in a study of response to subunit inactivated influenza vaccine (dated by TCRdb to the late 2010s). Turning to the overall study: Deep quantitative T cell receptor repertoire profiling was used in the study to track responses to a trivalent subunit inactivated influenza vaccine. General study outcomes and caveats: The authors suggested that each seasonal influenza vaccination may recruit only a limited number of new T cells.

Libraries came from RT-PCR. Sequencing instrument: Illumina HiSeq 2500. Starting from the raw public reads, TCRdb applied fastp trimming at Q25, assembled clones with MiXCR and retained in-frame beta chains. Each CDR3 protein appears once, grouped with its most common genes and DNA. This sample holds hundreds of thousands of distinct CDR3 sequences; over 10% were observed only once. Jointly, the top ten make up over 10% of the sample. This specimen's time point label, interpreted: approximately 40 days after influenza vaccine administration. Note on this clonotype: Its antigen is still unknown. Qualities for individual bases were not recorded, and no much larger clone is one base off.

Taken from the germline V gene (reference sequence), the CDR1 and CDR2 loops are DFQATT and SNEGSKA. Measured from the cysteine to the phenylalanine, the CDR3 is 15 residues long. Only the CDR3 part of the read is kept: 45 bases, read in frame from the first base. V gives up 0 bases and J gives up 7 bases, and the segment between their germline ends measures 15 bases. The sequence joins TRBV20-1 to TRBJ2-2; the D gene could be TRBD1 or TRBD2, each one agreeing over 5 bases. The sequence came from a man aged 50-59 years who received an inactivated influenza vaccine. Donor details come from another sample of the same person, matched by shared clones. The material was PBMCs from blood, obtained about 6 weeks after vaccination. The CDR3 is CSARDLQGRDGELFF. In nucleotide form, the sequence is TGCAGTGCTAGAGATCTGCAGGGACGAGACGGGGAGCTGTTTTTT.